The 9 T cell receptor beta chains in this list originate from one sample, sequenced in a study of control samples from healthy donors and cancer patients. TCRdb's table, derived via immunoSEQ multiplex PCR, lists solely in-frame clones and lacks some. The sample lists 100,000 to 150,000 clones, over 75% occurring once. The sequenced sample consisted of blood. These receptors all come from a man aged 35 to 55 in good health.

V is TRBV5-1 and J is TRBJ2-3, with TRBD2 as a possible D gene (6 bases). There are 14 residues in the CDR3. CDR1 is SGHRS and CDR2 is YFSETQ in the germline V gene. Trimming took 0 bases from V and 4 from J, leaving 9 bases between them. CDR3 in amino acids: CASSLEWGADTQYF. CDR3 sequence (DNA): TGCGCCAGCAGCTTGGAGTGGGGGGCAGATACGCAGTATTTT.

This chain links TRBV10-3 with TRBJ1-4, with 7 bases fitting TRBD1. This CDR3 has 14 residues. The trim removed 3 bases at V and 8 bases at J, leaving 6 bases unmatched. Per germline, CDR1 ENHRY and CDR2 SYGVKD. CDR3 sequence (DNA): TGTGCCATCAGTGACTCTACAGGGGTCGAAAAACTGTTTTTT. Translation: CAISDSTGVEKLFF.

The V gene is TRBV10-3, the J gene TRBJ1-1, with D unclear. The CDR3 is made up of 14 amino acids. CDR1 is ENHRY, CDR2 SYGVKD, per germline. V was trimmed by 0 bases and J by 8 bases, leaving 13 bases between them. CDR3 sequence reads: CAISESQVVREAFF. The DNA of the CDR3 is TGTGCCATCAGTGAGTCGCAGGTCGTGAGGGAAGCTTTCTTT.

The chain links TRBV19 to TRBJ2-7, with D perhaps TRBD1 (6 bases). Trimming took off 5 bases at V and 2 bases at J, with 22 bases between the two ends. There are 17 residues in the CDR3. Germline V gene data show CDR1 as LNHDA and CDR2 as SQIVND (reference sequence). The CDR3 DNA sequence: TGTGCCAGTAGTCCGCGCGCTGACAGGTTGCTTACCTACGAGCAGTACTTC. Its protein product is CASSPRADRLLTYEQYF.

Only one count was recorded for this clone. The gene calls are TRBV3-1 (or the pseudogene TRBV3-2) and TRBJ1-2; no firm D call. CDR1 LGHDT and CDR2 YNNKEL come from the germline V gene (reference sequence). This CDR3 comprises 20 residues. The V end was cut by 0 bases, the J end by 2 bases, with 25 bases between. CDR3 in amino acids: CASSQDPPLAESDGNYGYTF. The CDR3 DNA reads as TGTGCCAGCAGCCAAGACCCCCCCCTCGCGGAATCGGATGGGAACTATGGCTACACCTTC.

The CDR3 spells CASRRGQGVQQQYF. The CDR3 DNA sequence: TGCGCCAGCAGACGGGGACAGGGAGTTCAGCAGCAGTACTTC. The genes are TRBV5-1 and TRBJ2-7; 9 bases fit TRBD1. With 5 bases clipped from V and 8 bases from J, the junction kept 11 bases outside the gene matches. This CDR3 contains 14 residues. Germline CDR1 is SGHRS and CDR2 is YFSETQ.

V usage is TRBV27 and J usage is TRBJ2-1; D perhaps matches TRBD1 (6 bases). Looked up from germline, CDR1 is MNHEY and CDR2 is SMNVEV (reference sequence). The CDR3 loop spans 16 amino acids. The germline V and J ends were trimmed by 4 bases and 2 bases, with 15 bases remaining between them. DNA of the CDR3: TGTGCCAGCAGTTCTCGTTGGACAGATACCTACAATGAGCAGTTCTTC. Amino acid sequence: CASSSRWTDTYNEQFF.

There are a few counts of this clone. The rearrangement joins TRBV19 to TRBJ2-1; unclear D gene. This CDR3 contains 16 residues. Trimming removed 6 bases from V and 2 bases from J, with 17 bases in between. In germline, CDR1 is LNHDA, CDR2 SQIVND (reference sequence). The CDR3 sequence: CASSPFGRNTYNEQFF. The DNA for the CDR3 is TGTGCCAGTAGCCCCTTCGGCCGGAACACCTACAATGAGCAGTTCTTC.

The V call is TRBV20-1, the J call TRBJ1-6, with D perhaps TRBD1 (5 bases). Trimming left V 3 bases short and J 7 bases short, with 10 bases between. CDR3 length: 13 amino acids. Germline CDR1 and CDR2: DFQATT and SNEGSKA (reference sequence). The CDR3 protein is CSASQGGNSPLHF. As DNA, the CDR3 is TGCAGTGCTAGTCAGGGTGGGAATTCACCCCTCCACTTT.